This section outlines one TCR beta chain sequence together with its context. These data belong to a study of blood T cell repertoires in COVID-19. The wider study: Sample material is recorded as cDNA or gDNA derived from T cells, B-cell-depleted T cells, or PBMCs.

Assay: immunoSEQ multiplex PCR; the TCRdb copy retains only in-frame clones and omits some. The repertoire holds around 15,000 clones, with over 70% as singletons. J was trimmed by 4 bases and V by 8 bases; bases with no gene match: 11. From germline, CDR1 is SGHKS and CDR2 YYEKEE (reference sequence). The CDR3 has 14 amino acids. The source of this sequence is a woman in her 70s with active COVID-19. V gene TRBV5-5 combines with J gene TRBJ2-5, with 7 bases fitting TRBD2. Sequencing was carried out using peripheral blood. The CDR3 reads CASRAGWNGETQYF. DNA of the CDR3: TGTGCCAGTCGAGCGGGGTGGAACGGAGAGACCCAGTACTTC.